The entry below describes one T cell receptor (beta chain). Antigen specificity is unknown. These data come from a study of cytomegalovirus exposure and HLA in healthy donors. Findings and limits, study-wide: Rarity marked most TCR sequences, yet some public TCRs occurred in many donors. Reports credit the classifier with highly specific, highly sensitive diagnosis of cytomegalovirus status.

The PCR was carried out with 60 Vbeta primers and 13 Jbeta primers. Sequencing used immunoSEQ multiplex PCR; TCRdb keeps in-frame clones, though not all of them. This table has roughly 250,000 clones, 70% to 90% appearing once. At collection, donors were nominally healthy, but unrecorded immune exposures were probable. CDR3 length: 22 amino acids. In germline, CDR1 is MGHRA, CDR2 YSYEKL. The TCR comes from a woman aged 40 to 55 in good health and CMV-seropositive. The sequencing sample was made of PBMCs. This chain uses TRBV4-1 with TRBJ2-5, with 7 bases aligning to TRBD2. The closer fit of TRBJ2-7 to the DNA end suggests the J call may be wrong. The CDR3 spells CASSQDLPHKFEYRGSSYEQYF. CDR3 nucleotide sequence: TGCGCCAGCAGCCAAGATCTCCCTCACAAGTTCGAGTACCGCGGGAGCTCCTACGAGCAGTACTTC.